The T cell receptor beta chain described here comes from a study of technical replicates of blood from a few donors. CDR1 is SNHLY, CDR2 FYNNEI, per germline. The V gene lost 3 bases and the J gene lost 6 bases, with 17 bases spanning the gap. This CDR3 has 16 amino acids. Measured with immunoSEQ multiplex PCR; TCRdb has only the in-frame clones, and not every one. The table shows 65,000 to 95,000 clones, with about 97% occurring only once. The genes are TRBV2 and TRBJ1-4; perhaps TRBD1 as D (5 bases). The source material was T cells isolated from PBMCs. This sequence was found in a human donor in good health. The CDR3 sequence is CASSDLNGAEDEKLFF. The CDR3 DNA is TGTGCCAGCAGTGATTTAAATGGGGCTGAGGATGAAAAACTGTTTTTT.